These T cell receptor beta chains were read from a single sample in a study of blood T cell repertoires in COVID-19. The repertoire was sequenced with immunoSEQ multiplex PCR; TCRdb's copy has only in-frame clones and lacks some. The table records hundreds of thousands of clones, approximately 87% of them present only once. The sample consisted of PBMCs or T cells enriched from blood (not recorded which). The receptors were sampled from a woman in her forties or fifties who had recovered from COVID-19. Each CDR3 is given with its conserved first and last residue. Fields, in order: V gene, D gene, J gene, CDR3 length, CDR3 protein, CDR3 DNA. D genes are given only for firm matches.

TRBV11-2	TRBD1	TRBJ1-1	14	CASSLSRPTGRAFF	TGTGCCAGCAGCTTATCCCGCCCGACAGGGAGGGCTTTCTTT
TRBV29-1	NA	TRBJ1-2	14	CSVEDYSGLYGYTF	TGCAGCGTTGAAGATTATTCAGGGCTCTATGGCTACACCTTC
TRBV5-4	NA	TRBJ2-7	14	CASSLRDSPYEQYF	TGTGCCAGCAGCTTGAGGGACTCCCCCTACGAGCAGTACTTC
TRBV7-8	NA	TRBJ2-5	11	CASSLGGTQYF	TGTGCCAGCAGCTTAGGCGGGACCCAGTACTTC
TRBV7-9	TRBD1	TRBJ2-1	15	CASSPPRDSGHEQFF	TGTGCCAGCAGCCCGCCCCGGGACAGTGGCCATGAGCAGTTCTTC
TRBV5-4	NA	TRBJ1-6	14	CASSLWADRSPLHF	TGTGCCAGCAGCTTGTGGGCAGATCGTTCACCCCTCCACTTT
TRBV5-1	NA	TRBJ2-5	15	CASSPTPGHQETQYF	TGCGCCAGCAGCCCGACCCCGGGTCATCAAGAGACCCAGTACTTC
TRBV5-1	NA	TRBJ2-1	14	CASSPGEKYNEQFF	TGCGCCAGCAGCCCGGGGGAGAAGTACAATGAGCAGTTCTTC
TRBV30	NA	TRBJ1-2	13	CAWRWGDVGGYTF	TGTGCCTGGCGTTGGGGGGACGTGGGTGGCTACACCTTC
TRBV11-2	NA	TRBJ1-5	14	CASSPTWSNQPQHF	TGTGCCAGCAGCCCAACATGGAGCAATCAGCCCCAGCATTTT
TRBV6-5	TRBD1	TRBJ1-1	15	CASSYSSGGIAEAFF	TGTGCCAGCAGTTACTCTTCAGGGGGCATTGCTGAAGCTTTCTTT
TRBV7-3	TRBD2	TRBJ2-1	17	CASSSSLTSGGLNEQFF	TGTGCCAGCAGCTCCTCCCTAACTAGCGGGGGACTCAATGAGCAGTTCTTC
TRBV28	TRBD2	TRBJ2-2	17	CASSPPQGLGYTGELFF	TGTGCCAGCAGTCCCCCCCAGGGACTAGGTTACACCGGGGAGCTGTTTTTT
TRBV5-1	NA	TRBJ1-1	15	CASSLGARGREEAFF	TGCGCCAGCAGCTTGGGGGCGCGGGGGCGTGAGGAAGCTTTCTTT
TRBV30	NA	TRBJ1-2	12	CAWSETWSGYTF	TGTGCCTGGAGTGAAACATGGAGCGGCTACACCTTC